These 18 T cell receptor beta chains were all obtained from the same sample, sequenced in a study of blood T cell repertoires in COVID-19. Generated by immunoSEQ multiplex PCR, the TCRdb table keeps only in-frame clones and is missing some. The table includes more than 35,000 clones, 78% detected once. The sequencing sample was made of peripheral blood. These TCRs come from a man between 65 and 85 years old with acute or convalescent COVID-19.

The V and J genes are TRBV5-4 and TRBJ2-7; 7 bases fit TRBD2. With 0 bases clipped from V and 7 bases from J, the junction kept 16 bases outside the gene matches. The CDR3 loop spans 17 amino acids. Germline V gives CDR1 SGHNT, CDR2 YYREEE (reference sequence). As DNA, the CDR3 is TGTGCCAGCAGCTTGGTGCCTAAGGCTAGCGGCACGGGGGAGCAGTACTTC. Residues: CASSLVPKASGTGEQYF. Looking up the rest from reference TRBV5-4 and TRBJ2-7 gives the full variable domain: ETGVTQSPTHLIKTRGQQVTLRCSSQSGHNTVSWYQQALGQGPQFIFQYYREEENGRGNFPPRFSGLQFPNYSSELNVNALELDDSALYLCASSLVPKASGTGEQYFGPGTRLTVT.

V usage is TRBV7-2 and J usage is TRBJ1-4; a weak D match, TRBD1 (6 bases). Germline V gene lookup returns CDR1 SGHTA and CDR2 FQGNSA. The V end lost 1 base, the J end lost 2 bases, and 14 bases lay between the germline ends. This CDR3 is 17 amino acids long. The CDR3 DNA reads TGTGCCAGCAGCTTAGGTCCCGGGACAAGGACTAATGAAAAACTGTTTTTT. Its translation: CASSLGPGTRTNEKLFF.

The chain uses TRBV5-1 and TRBJ1-4; TRBD1 matches at 7 bases. The CDR3 is made up of 14 amino acids. V was pared by 3 bases and J by 3 bases, with 2 bases of the junction left unmatched. Germline V gene data show CDR1 as SGHRS and CDR2 as YFSETQ. The CDR3 loop is CASSSGQSNEKLFF. In nucleotides, the CDR3 is TGCGCCAGCAGCTCGGGACAGTCTAATGAAAAACTGTTTTTT.

The chain links TRBV28 to TRBJ2-1; 12 nucleotides align to TRBD2. The length of the CDR3 is 15 residues. V trimming: 2 bases; J trimming: 10 bases; junction bases outside the gene matches: 6. From germline, CDR1 is MDHEN and CDR2 SYDVKM. The DNA of the CDR3 is TGTGCCAGCAGTTTACCACTAGCGGGAGGTGGCGAGCAGTTCTTC. Its protein product is CASSLPLAGGGEQFF.

This sequence joins TRBV7-2 and TRBJ2-7; TRBD2 aligns across 9 bases. J lost 2 bases, V lost 4 bases, and 6 bases had no gene match. CDR3 length: 15 amino acids. CDR1 is SGHTA and CDR2 is FQGNSA in the germline V gene. The CDR3 region has the DNA TGTGCCAGCAGCTGGAGGGCTAGCGGGACCTACGAGCAGTACTTC. It encodes CASSWRASGTYEQYF.

This clone was seen only once. Here the CDR3 reads CASSRDRGPVTEAFF. Here the CDR3 DNA reads TGTGCCAGCAGCAGGGACAGGGGGCCGGTCACTGAAGCTTTCTTT. This sequence joins TRBV6-5 and TRBJ1-1; 12 positions agree with TRBD1. The V and J ends lost 6 bases and 4 bases, in that order; junction bases with no gene match: 6. Germline CDR1 reads MNHEY; CDR2 reads SVGAGI. The CDR3 is 15 amino acids.

This clone was counted only a few times. This sample also contains other DNA sequences that code for the same CDR3. The CDR3 is CASSLGQGFYNSPLHF. CDR3 nucleotides: TGTGCCAGCAGCTTAGGCCAGGGCTTCTATAATTCACCCCTCCACTTT. The rearrangement links TRBV7-9 to TRBJ1-6; possibly TRBD1 for D (5 bases). This CDR3 region has 16 residues. Trimming stripped 1 base from V and 3 bases from J, with 10 bases between. Germline V gives CDR1 SEHNR, CDR2 FQNEAQ (reference sequence).

The rearrangement links TRBV7-2 to TRBJ2-2; TRBD1 aligns across 8 bases. The junction had 11 bases not matched to a gene; V was cut back by 5 bases and J by 6 bases. The CDR3 contains 16 residues. Germline CDR1 reads SGHTA; CDR2 reads FQGNSA. The CDR3 bases are TGTGCCAGCAGCCTCCACGCCAGGGGGCGGTCCGGGGAGCTGTTTTTT. This codes for CASSLHARGRSGELFF.

The V and J genes are TRBV18 and TRBJ2-2, with 9 nucleotides matching TRBD1. The CDR3 totals 16 residues. CDR1 is KGHSH and CDR2 is LQKENI in the germline V gene. Trimming at V came to 2 bases and at J to 7 bases, leaving 8 bases not matched to a gene. The CDR3 reads CASSPAAQGAFGELFF. CDR3 bases: TGTGCCAGCTCACCAGCCGCACAGGGGGCGTTCGGGGAGCTGTTTTTT.

The chain combines TRBV4-1 with TRBJ1-5; 8 bases line up with TRBD1. This CDR3 is built from 15 residues. Per germline, CDR1 MGHRA and CDR2 YSYEKL. V trimming: 4 bases; J trimming: 5 bases; junction bases outside the gene matches: 7. CDR3 in DNA: TGCGCCAGCAGCCTCGCCCCAGGGGGCGATCAGCCCCAGCATTTT. Translated: CASSLAPGGDQPQHF.

This chain uses TRBV29-1 with TRBJ2-3; TRBD1 matches at 7 bases. This CDR3 region has 14 residues. Germline values: CDR1 SQVTM, CDR2 ANQGSEA. With V trimmed by 4 bases and J by 1 base, 5 bases remained unmatched. CDR3 DNA: TGCAGCGTTGCTCGGGACAGAGGCACAGATACGCAGTATTTT. Its protein product is CSVARDRGTDTQYF.

V gene TRBV7-6 combines with J gene TRBJ1-4; D might be TRBD1 (6 bases). Germline CDR1 reads SGHVS; CDR2 reads FNYEAQ. The CDR3 is 16 amino acids. The ends were cut back, 5 bases at V and 2 bases at J, with 15 bases in the middle. The CDR3 loop reads CASSQLTGRTNEKLFF. The CDR3 DNA follows: TGTGCCAGCAGCCAACTAACAGGGCGGACTAATGAAAAACTGTTTTTT.

This clone appeared a few times. The chain couples TRBV20-1 to TRBJ2-1; D unresolved. CDR1 is DFQATT and CDR2 is SNEGSKA in the germline V gene (reference sequence). Trimming shortened V by 7 bases and J by 10 bases, and 8 bases separated the two germline ends. This CDR3 region has 9 residues. The CDR3 nucleotides are TGCAGTGATGAGAGAGAGCAGTTCTTC. This codes for CSDEREQFF.

V and J are TRBV7-9 and TRBJ2-3; possibly TRBD2 for D (6 bases). Germline V CDR1 and CDR2: SEHNR, FQNEAQ (reference sequence). CDR3 length equals 14 residues. Trimming left V 4 bases short and J 2 bases short, with 10 bases between. The CDR3 DNA is TGTGCCAGCAGCTGGAGGGCTCCCACAGATACGCAGTATTTT. This gives the protein CASSWRAPTDTQYF.

This clone was observed a single time. The chain joins TRBV6-5 to TRBJ1-3; D ambiguous. V was clipped by 8 bases and J by 0 bases, with 14 bases between them. The CDR3 contains 15 residues. Germline V CDR1 and CDR2: MNHEY, SVGAGI. The DNA of the CDR3 is TGTGCCAGCCGAAGCGGTCAGGTCTCTGGAAACACCATATATTTT. This sequence encodes CASRSGQVSGNTIYF.

This sequence joins TRBV5-1 and TRBJ2-3; tentative D call: TRBD2 (5 bases). V lost 4 bases and J lost 6, with 21 bases in between. This CDR3 spans 16 amino acids. The germline V gene has CDR1 SGHRS and CDR2 YFSETQ. The DNA of the CDR3 is TGCGCCAGCAGCCTCTGGAGGAAGGGTGGATTGGATACGCAGTATTTT. The encoded protein is CASSLWRKGGLDTQYF. The full variable domain, completed using reference TRBV5-1 and TRBJ2-3, is KAGVTQTPRYLIKTRGQQVTLSCSPISGHRSVSWYQQTPGQGLQFLFEYFSETQRNKGNFPGRFSGRQFSNSRSEMNVSTLELGDSALYLCASSLWRKGGLDTQYFGPGTRLTVL.

The chain has TRBV29-1 and TRBJ1-3; 9 bases are a match to TRBD1. The CDR3 loop spans 14 amino acids. V shed 5 bases and J 3 bases; nucleotides not matched to a gene: 5. Germline-derived CDR1 and CDR2 are SQVTM and ANQGSEA. CDR3 loop: CSVQTGGYGNTIYF. The CDR3 DNA is TGCAGCGTTCAAACAGGGGGCTATGGAAACACCATATATTTT.

V usage is TRBV5-5 and J usage is TRBJ2-7, with D maybe TRBD1 (5 bases). Germline CDR1 SGHKS, CDR2 YYEKEE (reference sequence). This CDR3 is 17 amino acids long. With 3 bases removed from V and 0 bases from J, the gap between germline ends came to 19 bases. The CDR3 region has the DNA TGTGCCAGCAGCTATGGCAGGGAAGGGTTGAGCTCCTACGAGCAGTACTTC. Protein: CASSYGREGLSSYEQYF.